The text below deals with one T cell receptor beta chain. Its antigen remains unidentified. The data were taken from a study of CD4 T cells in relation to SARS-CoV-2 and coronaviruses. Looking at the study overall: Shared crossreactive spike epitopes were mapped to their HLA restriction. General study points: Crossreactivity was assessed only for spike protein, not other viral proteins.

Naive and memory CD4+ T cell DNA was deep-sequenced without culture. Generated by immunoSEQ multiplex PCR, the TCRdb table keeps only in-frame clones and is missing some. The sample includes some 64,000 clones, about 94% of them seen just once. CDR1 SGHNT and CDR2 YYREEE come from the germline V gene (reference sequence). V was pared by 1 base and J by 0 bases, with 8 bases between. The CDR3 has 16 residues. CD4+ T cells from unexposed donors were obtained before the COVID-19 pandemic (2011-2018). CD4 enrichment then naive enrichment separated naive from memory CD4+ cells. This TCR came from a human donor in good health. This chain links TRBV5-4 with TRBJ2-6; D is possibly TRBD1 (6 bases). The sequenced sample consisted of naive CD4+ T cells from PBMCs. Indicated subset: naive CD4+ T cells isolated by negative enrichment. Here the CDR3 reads CASSLQGGSGANVLTF. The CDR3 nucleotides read TGTGCCAGCAGCTTGCAAGGGGGCTCTGGGGCCAACGTCCTGACTTTC.